This entry is about one TCR beta chain. V was pared by 4 bases and J by 10 bases, with 13 bases of the junction left unmatched. The CDR3 runs 17 residues. Germline lookup yields CDR1 SGHDT and CDR2 YYEEEE. Enrollment of patients from Seattle took place during active infection, with longitudinal follow-up. TCRdb keeps only in-frame clones here, not all; method: immunoSEQ multiplex PCR. This sample has about 230,000 clones, with approximately 84% found just once. This specimen comes from a study of blood T cell repertoires in COVID-19. Across the whole study: Sources were T cells, B-cell-depleted T cells, or PBMCs; the material itself was cDNA or gDNA.

The specimen sequenced was peripheral blood. The sequence came from a man over 45 with COVID-19, enrolled during active disease. The chain employs TRBV5-6 and TRBJ2-1, with TRBD2 matching 14 bases. CDR3 in DNA: TGTGCCAGCAGCCCCCTCGTTGGACTAGCGGGAGGATGGGAGCAGTTCTTC. It translates to CASSPLVGLAGGWEQFF. The whole variable domain, remainder taken from reference TRBV5-6 and TRBJ2-1, is DAGVTQSPTHLIKTRGQQVTLRCSPKSGHDTVSWYQQALGQGPQFIFQYYEEEERQRGNFPDRFSGHQFPNYSSELNVNALLLGDSALYLCASSPLVGLAGGWEQFFGPGTRLTVL.